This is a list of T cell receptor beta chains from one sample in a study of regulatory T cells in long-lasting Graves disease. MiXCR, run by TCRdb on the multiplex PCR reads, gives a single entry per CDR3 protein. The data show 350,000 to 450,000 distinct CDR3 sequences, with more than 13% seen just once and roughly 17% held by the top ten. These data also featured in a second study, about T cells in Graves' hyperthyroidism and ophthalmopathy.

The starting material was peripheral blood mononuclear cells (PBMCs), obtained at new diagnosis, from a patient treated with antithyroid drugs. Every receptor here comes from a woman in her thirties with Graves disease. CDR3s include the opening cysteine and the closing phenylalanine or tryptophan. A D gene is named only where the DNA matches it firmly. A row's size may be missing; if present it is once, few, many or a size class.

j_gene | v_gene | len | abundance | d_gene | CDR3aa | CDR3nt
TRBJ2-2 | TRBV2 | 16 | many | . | CASSETGFVDTGELFF | TGTGCCAGCAGTGAAACAGGGTTCGTGGACACCGGGGAGCTGTTTTTT
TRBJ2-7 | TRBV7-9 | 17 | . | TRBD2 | CASSLVGLAAFNYEQYF | TGTGCCAGCAGCTTAGTAGGGCTAGCGGCCTTTAACTACGAGCAGTACTTC
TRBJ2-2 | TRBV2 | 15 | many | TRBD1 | CASTGDRINTGELFF | TGTGCCAGCACCGGGGACAGGATTAACACCGGGGAGCTGTTTTTT
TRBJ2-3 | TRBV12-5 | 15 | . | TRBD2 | CASGGTSGVTDTQYF | TGTGCTAGTGGGGGGACTAGCGGGGTCACAGATACGCAGTATTTT
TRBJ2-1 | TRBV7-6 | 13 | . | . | CASSSGLDNEQFF | TGTGCCAGCAGCTCAGGGCTAGACAATGAGCAGTTCTTC
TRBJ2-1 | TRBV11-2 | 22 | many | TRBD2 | CASSLYIRGLAGGPRSYNEQFF | TGTGCCAGCAGCTTGTATATCCGAGGACTAGCGGGAGGGCCTCGGTCCTACAATGAGCAGTTCTTC
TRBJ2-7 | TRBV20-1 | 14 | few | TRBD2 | CSLQPGGSYYEQYF | TGCAGTTTACAACCGGGCGGGAGTTACTACGAGCAGTACTTC
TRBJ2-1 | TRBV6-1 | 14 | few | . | CASRPSGPQNEQFF | TGTGCCAGCAGACCCAGCGGGCCCCAAAATGAGCAGTTCTTC
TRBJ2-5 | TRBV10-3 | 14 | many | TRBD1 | CAISGGGSKETQYF | TGTGCCATCAGTGGAGGGGGCAGCAAAGAGACCCAGTACTTC
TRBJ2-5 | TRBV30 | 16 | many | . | CAWSKRGTRGMGTQYF | TGTGCCTGGAGTAAACGCGGGACACGAGGGATGGGGACCCAGTACTTC
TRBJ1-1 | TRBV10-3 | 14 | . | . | CAISESSGDTEAFF | TGTGCCATCAGTGAGTCGAGCGGGGACACTGAAGCTTTCTTT
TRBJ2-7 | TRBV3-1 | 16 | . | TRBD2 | CASSATSGGTRYEQYF | TGTGCCAGCAGCGCCACTAGCGGAGGGACTCGCTACGAGCAGTACTTC
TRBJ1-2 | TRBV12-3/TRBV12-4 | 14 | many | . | CASSLAGGSYGYTF | TGTGCCAGCAGTCTAGCTGGCGGGAGCTATGGCTACACCTTC
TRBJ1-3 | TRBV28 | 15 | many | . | CASSLGWVSGNTIYF | TGTGCCAGCAGTTTAGGTTGGGTTTCTGGAAACACCATATATTTT
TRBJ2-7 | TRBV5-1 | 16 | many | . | CASSEQTGPHLYEQYF | TGCGCCAGCAGCGAGCAGACAGGCCCTCACCTCTACGAGCAGTACTTC
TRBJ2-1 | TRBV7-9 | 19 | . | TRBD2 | CASRPAGPVGGRPYNEQFF | TGTGCCAGCAGACCTGCGGGGCCCGTCGGCGGGAGACCCTACAATGAGCAGTTCTTC
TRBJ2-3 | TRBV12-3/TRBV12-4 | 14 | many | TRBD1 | CASSPDRESDTQYF | TGTGCCAGCAGCCCCGACAGGGAATCAGATACGCAGTATTTT
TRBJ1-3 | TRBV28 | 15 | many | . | CASSLRQFSGNTIYF | TGTGCCAGCAGTTTAAGACAGTTCTCTGGAAACACCATATATTTT
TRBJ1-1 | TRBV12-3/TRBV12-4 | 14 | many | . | CASRISGPGTEAFF | TGTGCCAGCAGGATTTCGGGCCCTGGGACTGAAGCTTTCTTT
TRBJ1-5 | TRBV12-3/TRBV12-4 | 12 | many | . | CASSFVQGPQHF | TGTGCCAGCAGTTTCGTTCAGGGGCCGCAGCATTTT
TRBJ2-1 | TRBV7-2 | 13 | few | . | CASSLWDGFGQFF | TGTGCCAGCAGCCTATGGGACGGGTTCGGGCAGTTCTTC
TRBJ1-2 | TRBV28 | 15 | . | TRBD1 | CASSEGRTGYYGYTF | TGTGCCAGCAGTGAGGGACGGACAGGCTACTATGGCTACACCTTC
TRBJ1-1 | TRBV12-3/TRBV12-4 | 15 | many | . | CASSLFGSGSTEAFF | TGTGCCAGCAGTTTATTCGGCAGTGGGAGCACTGAAGCTTTCTTT
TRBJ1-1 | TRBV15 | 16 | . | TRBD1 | CATSGGGGTGRTEAFF | TGTGCCACCAGCGGGGGGGGAGGGACAGGACGTACTGAAGCTTTCTTT
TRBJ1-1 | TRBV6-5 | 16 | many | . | CASSYHDMGADTEAFF | TGTGCCAGCAGTTACCACGACATGGGGGCCGACACTGAAGCTTTCTTT
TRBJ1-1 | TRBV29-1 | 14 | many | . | CSLAAGSMNTEAFF | TGCAGCCTCGCAGCGGGTAGTATGAACACTGAAGCTTTCTTT
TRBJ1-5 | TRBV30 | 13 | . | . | CAWSPSDNQPQHF | TGTGCCTGGTCGCCCTCGGACAATCAGCCCCAGCATTTT
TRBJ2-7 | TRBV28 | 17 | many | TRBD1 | CASSSNPGTGVSYEQYF | TGTGCCAGCAGTTCTAACCCAGGGACAGGGGTCTCCTACGAGCAGTACTTC